This paragraph reports one T cell receptor (beta chain). This specimen belongs to a study of T cells after yellow fever vaccination. CDR1 and CDR2 (germline): SGHRS, YFSETQ. Trimming pared 4 bases from V and 3 bases from J, leaving 19 bases between. The CDR3 is 16 residues long. In TCRdb, the 5' RACE reads were re-called with MiXCR into one record per CDR3 protein. The sample contains some 320,000 distinct CDR3 sequences, approximately 11% of which appear only once. This TCR came from a man between 18 and 35 years old who received the YFV17D yellow fever vaccine. The sample in question was CD4+ T cells sorted from PBMCs, obtained 45 days after the yellow fever booster vaccination. The chain couples TRBV5-1 to TRBJ1-1; D remains unclear. The CDR3 loop reads CASSHRPGGTDTEAFF. CDR3 DNA: TGCGCCAGCAGCCACCGGCCGGGAGGAACGGACACTGAAGCTTTCTTT.